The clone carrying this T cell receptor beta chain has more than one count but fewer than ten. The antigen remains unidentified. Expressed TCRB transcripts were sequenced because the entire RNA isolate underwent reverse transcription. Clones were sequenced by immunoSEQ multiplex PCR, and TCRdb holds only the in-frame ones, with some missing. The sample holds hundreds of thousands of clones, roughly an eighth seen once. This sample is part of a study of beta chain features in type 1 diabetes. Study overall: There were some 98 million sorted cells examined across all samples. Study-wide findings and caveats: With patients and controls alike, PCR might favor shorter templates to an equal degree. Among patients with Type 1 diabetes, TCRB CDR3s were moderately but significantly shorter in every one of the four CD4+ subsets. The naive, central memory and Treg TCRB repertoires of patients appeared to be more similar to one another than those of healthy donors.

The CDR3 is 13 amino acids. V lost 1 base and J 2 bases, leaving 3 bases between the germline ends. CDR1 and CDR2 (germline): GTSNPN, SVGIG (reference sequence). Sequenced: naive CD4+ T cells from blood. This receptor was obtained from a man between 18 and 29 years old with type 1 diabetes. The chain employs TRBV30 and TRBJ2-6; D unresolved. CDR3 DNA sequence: TGTGCCTGGAGTGGGCCTGGGGCCAACGTCCTGACTTTC. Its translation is CAWSGPGANVLTF.